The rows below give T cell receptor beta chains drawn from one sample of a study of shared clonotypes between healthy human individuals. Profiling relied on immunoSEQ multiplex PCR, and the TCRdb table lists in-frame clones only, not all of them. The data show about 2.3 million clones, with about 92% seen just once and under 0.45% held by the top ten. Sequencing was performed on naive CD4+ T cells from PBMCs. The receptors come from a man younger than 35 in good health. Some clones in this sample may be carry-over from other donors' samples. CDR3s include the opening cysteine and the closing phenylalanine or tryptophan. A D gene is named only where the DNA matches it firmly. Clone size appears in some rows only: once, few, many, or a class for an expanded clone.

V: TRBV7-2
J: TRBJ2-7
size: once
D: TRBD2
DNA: TGTGCCAGCAGCTTACTGGCGGGGGGCGAGCAGTACTTC
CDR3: CASSLLAGGEQYF

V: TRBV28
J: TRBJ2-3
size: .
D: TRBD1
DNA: TGTGCCAGCAGTCGGACAGGGTACCTCACAGATACGCAGTATTTT
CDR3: CASSRTGYLTDTQYF

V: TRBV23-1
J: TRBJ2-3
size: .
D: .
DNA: TGCGCCAGCAGTCTTTTGCTGGAGGTGGGGCCAGATACGCAGTATTTT
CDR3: CASSLLLEVGPDTQYF

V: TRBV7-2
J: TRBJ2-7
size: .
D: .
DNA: TGTGCCAGCAGCTTAGCCCTTCTATCAGCGGGTCCATCCTACGAGCAGTACTTC
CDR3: CASSLALLSAGPSYEQYF

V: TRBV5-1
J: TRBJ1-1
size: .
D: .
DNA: TGCGCCAGCAGTACTGGGACCGACTCCACTGAAGCTTTCTTT
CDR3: CASSTGTDSTEAFF

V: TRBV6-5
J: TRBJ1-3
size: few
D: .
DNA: TGTGCCAGCAGTTACTCAGTGCACTCTGGAAACACCATATATTTT
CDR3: CASSYSVHSGNTIYF

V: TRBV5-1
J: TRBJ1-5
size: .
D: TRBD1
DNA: TGCGCCAGCAGCAAAGGACAGGGGGGTCAGCCCCAGCATTTT
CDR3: CASSKGQGGQPQHF

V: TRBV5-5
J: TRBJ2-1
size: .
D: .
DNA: TGTGCCAGCAGCTGGGCCGGGCGGGACTACAATGAGCAGTTCTTC
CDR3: CASSWAGRDYNEQFF

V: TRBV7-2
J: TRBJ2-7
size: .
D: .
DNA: TGTGCCAGCAGCTTAGGGATCCAGGGTTTATCCGAGCAGTACTTC
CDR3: CASSLGIQGLSEQYF

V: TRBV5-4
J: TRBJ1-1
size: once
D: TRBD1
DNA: TGTGCCAGCAGCGTAACCGGGACAGCGGGGGCTGAAGCTTTCTTT
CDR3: CASSVTGTAGAEAFF

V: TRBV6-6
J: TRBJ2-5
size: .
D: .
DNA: TGTGCCAGCAGTTCGCTCGAGGCCGGGAACCAAGAGACCCAGTACTTC
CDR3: CASSSLEAGNQETQYF

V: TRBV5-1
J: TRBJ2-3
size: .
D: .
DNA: TGCGCCAGCAGCACCAGGGTTCCTAGCACAGATACGCAGTATTTT
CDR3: CASSTRVPSTDTQYF

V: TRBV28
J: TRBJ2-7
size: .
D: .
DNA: TGTGCCAGCAGTTTGGCTAGCAGAAGCTCCTACGAGCAGTACTTC
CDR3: CASSLASRSSYEQYF

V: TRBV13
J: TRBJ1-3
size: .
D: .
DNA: TGTGCCAGCAGCTTACCCCGGCGCCGAAACACCATATATTTT
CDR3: CASSLPRRRNTIYF

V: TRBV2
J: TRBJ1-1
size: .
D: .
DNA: TGTGCCAGCAGTACTACAAGTCCAGTCACTGAAGCTTTCTTT
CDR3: CASSTTSPVTEAFF

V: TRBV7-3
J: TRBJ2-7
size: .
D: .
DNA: TGTGCCAGCAGCCTCAGCTCCTACGAGCAGTACTTC
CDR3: CASSLSSYEQYF

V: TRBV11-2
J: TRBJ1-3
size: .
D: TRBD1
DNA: TGTGCCAGCAGCTTGACAGGGGTCTCTGGAAACACCATATATTTT
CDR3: CASSLTGVSGNTIYF

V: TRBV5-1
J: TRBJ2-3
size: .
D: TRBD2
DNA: TGCGCCAGCAGCTTTACTAGCGACACAGATACGCAGTATTTT
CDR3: CASSFTSDTDTQYF

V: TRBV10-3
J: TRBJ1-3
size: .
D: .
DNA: TGTGCCATCAGTGACTTCTTACAGGTGTACTCTGGAAACACCATATATTTT
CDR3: CAISDFLQVYSGNTIYF

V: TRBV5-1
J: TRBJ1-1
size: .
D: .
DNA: TGCGCCAGCAGCTTGGATTGGCGGCAGAGTTACACTGAAGCTTTCTTT
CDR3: CASSLDWRQSYTEAFF

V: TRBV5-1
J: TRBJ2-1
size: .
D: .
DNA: TGCGCCAGCAGCTCCCCCCTGGGATACTACAATGAGCAGTTCTTC
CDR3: CASSSPLGYYNEQFF

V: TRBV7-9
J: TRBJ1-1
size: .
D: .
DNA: TGTGCCAGCAGCTTAATACCAGAAGCTTTCTTT
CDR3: CASSLIPEAFF

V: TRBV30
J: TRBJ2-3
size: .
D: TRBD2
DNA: TGTGCCTGGAGCTTGGTAAGCGGGGGCACAGATACGCAGTATTTT
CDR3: CAWSLVSGGTDTQYF

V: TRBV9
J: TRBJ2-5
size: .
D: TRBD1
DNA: TGTGCCAGCAGCGTAGGAGGTACAGGGGGCCAGGAGACCCAGTACTTC
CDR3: CASSVGGTGGQETQYF

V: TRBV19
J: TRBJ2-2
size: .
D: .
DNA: TGTGCCAGTAGTATCGGACGGCAAACCGGGGAGCTGTTTTTT
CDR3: CASSIGRQTGELFF

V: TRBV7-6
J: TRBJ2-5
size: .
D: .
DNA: TGTGCCAGCAAACAAACCGGGGGTGGACAAGAGACCCAGTACTTC
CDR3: CASKQTGGGQETQYF

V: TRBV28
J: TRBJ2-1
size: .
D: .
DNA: TGTGCCAGCACTTATAGGGCCCGAGGAGATGAGCAGTTCTTC
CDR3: CASTYRARGDEQFF

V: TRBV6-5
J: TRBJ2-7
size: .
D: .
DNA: TGTGCCTCCCACAGGAGCTCCTACGAGCAGTACTTC
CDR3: CASHRSSYEQYF

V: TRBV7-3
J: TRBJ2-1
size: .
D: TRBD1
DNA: TGTGCCAGCAGCCGCAGAAGGGACAGGGACCCCTCCTCCTACAATGAGCAGTTCTTC
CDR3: CASSRRRDRDPSSYNEQFF

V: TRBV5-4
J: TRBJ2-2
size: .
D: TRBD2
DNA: TGTGCCAGCAGCTCGACTAGCGGGTCGAACACCGGGGAGCTGTTTTTT
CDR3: CASSSTSGSNTGELFF

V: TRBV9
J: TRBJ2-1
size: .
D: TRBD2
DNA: TGTGCCAGCAGCCCTATAGCGGGAGATGGAAAAGTCTACAATGAGCAGTTCTTC
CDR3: CASSPIAGDGKVYNEQFF

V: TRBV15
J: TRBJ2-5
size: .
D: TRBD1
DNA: TGTGCCACCAGCAGAGATCTCCCTGACAGGGGGGAAGAGACCCAGTACTTC
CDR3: CATSRDLPDRGEETQYF

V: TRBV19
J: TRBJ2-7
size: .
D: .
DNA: TGTGCCAGTAAGGCAGGCGACGAGCAGTACTTC
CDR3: CASKAGDEQYF

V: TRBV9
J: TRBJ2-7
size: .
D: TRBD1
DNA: TGTGCCAGCAGCGCTTCAACAGGGGGCGAGCAGTACTTC
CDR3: CASSASTGGEQYF

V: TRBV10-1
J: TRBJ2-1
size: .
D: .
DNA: TGCGCCAGCAGTGAGGGCTTTGCTTACAATGAGCAGTTCTTC
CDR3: CASSEGFAYNEQFF

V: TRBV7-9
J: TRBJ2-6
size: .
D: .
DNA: TGTGCCAGCAGCTTCAGTGGGGCCAACGTCCTGACTTTC
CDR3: CASSFSGANVLTF

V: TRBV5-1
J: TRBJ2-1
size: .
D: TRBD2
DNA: TGCGCCAGCAGCTTGGCCGGGACTATCTCCTACAATGAGCAGTTCTTC
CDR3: CASSLAGTISYNEQFF

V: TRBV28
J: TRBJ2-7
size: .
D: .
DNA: TGTGCCAGCACCGTTAGGAACTACGAGCAGTACTTC
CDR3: CASTVRNYEQYF

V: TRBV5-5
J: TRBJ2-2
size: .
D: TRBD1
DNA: TGTGCCAGCAGCTTGGGATCAGGGGGTGGAAACACCGGGGAGCTGTTTTTT
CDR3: CASSLGSGGGNTGELFF

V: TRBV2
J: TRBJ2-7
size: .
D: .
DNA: TGTGCCAGCAGACGGGGGCGCTACGAGCAGTACTTC
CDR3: CASRRGRYEQYF

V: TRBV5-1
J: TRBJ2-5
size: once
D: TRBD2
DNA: TGCGCCAGCAGCTTGGTAGCGGGAGCGGAGACCCAGTACTTC
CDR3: CASSLVAGAETQYF

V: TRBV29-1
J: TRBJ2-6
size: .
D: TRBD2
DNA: TGCAGCGTTCTAGCGGGAGCTTATGGGGCCAACGTCCTGACTTTC
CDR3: CSVLAGAYGANVLTF

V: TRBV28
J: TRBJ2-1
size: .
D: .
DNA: TGTGCCAGCACCTACTGGAATGAGCAGTTCTTC
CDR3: CASTYWNEQFF

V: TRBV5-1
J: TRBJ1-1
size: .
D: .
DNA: TGCGCCAGCAGCCTCGAAATGAACACTGAAGCTTTCTTT
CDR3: CASSLEMNTEAFF

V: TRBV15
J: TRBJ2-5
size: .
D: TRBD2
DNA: TGTGCCACCAGGACGCCGGGAGGCAAAGAGACCCAGTACTTC
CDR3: CATRTPGGKETQYF

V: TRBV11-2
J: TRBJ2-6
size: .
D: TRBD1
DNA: TGTGCCAGCAACACCCTCCCCGACAGGGAGAGCTCTGGGGCCAACGTCCTGACTTTC
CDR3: CASNTLPDRESSGANVLTF

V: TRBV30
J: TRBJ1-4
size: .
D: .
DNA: TGTGCCTGGAGTGTAACTCACCTACGTAATGAAAAACTGTTTTTT
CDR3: CAWSVTHLRNEKLFF

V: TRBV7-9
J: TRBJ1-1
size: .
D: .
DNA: TGTGCCAGCAGCTTCGAACTGGTAGACACTGAAGCTTTCTTT
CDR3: CASSFELVDTEAFF

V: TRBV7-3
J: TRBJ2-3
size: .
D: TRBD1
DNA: TGTGCCAGCAGCTCAACAGACAGGGGCACAGATACGCAGTATTTT
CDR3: CASSSTDRGTDTQYF

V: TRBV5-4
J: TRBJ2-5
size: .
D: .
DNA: TGTGCCAGCAGCTTGGAGGGTTCCCTCACTCAAGAGACCCAGTACTTC
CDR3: CASSLEGSLTQETQYF

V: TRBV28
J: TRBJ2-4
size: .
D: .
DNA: TGTGCCACCGCTAGTCCGAACATTCAGTACTTC
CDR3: CATASPNIQYF

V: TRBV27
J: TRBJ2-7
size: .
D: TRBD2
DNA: TGTGCCAGCACCAAAAGACTAGCGGCAGCCTACGAGCAGTACTTC
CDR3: CASTKRLAAAYEQYF

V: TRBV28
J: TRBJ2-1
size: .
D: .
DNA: TGTGCCAGCAGTGACCCGGGGAGCTCCTACAATGAGCAGTTCTTC
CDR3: CASSDPGSSYNEQFF

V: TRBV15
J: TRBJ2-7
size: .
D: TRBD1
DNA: TGTGCCACCAGCAGAGGAAGTGGGACAGGGCTCTACGAGCAGTACTTC
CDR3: CATSRGSGTGLYEQYF

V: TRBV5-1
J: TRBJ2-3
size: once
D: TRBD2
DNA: TGCGCCAGCGCCAAGGATCAAAGGGTGACTAGCGGCATGAGCACAGATACGCAGTATTTT
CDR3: CASAKDQRVTSGMSTDTQYF